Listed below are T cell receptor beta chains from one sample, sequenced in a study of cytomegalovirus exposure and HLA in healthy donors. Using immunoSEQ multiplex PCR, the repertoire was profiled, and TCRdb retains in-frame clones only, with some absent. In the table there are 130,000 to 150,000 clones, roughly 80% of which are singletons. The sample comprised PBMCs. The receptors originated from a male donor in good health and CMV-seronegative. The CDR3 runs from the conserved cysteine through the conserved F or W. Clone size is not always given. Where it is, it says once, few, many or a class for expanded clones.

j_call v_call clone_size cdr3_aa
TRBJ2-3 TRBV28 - CASSISDSSTDTQYF
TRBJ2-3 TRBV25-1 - CASSDLRGDRGTDTQYF
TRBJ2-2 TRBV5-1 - CASRAEPPGELFF
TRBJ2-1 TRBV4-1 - CASSQDSTSGSYNEQFF
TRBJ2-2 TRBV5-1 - CASSLEDYGELFF
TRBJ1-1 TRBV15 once CATSVQWGGTEAFF
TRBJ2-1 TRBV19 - CASSITGGEQFF
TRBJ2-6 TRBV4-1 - CASSQDLVSGANVLTF
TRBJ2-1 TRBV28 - CASSQTSGPYNEQFF
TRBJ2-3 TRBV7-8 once CASSPRFASDGYYTQYF
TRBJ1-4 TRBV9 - CASSARGIEEKLFF
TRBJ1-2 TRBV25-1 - CASSPTGQGYYGYTF
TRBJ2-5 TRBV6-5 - CASSYRRGKETQYF
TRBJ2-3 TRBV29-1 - CSVVETGDTQYF